Below, 17 T cell receptor beta chains from the same sample are listed, as sequenced in a study of cytomegalovirus exposure and HLA in healthy donors. PCR was performed using 60 Vbeta and 13 Jbeta primers. TCRdb's copy holds only in-frame clones and misses some; the assay was immunoSEQ multiplex PCR. The repertoire consists of 45,000 to 65,000 clones, with roughly 72% occurring once and the leading ten covering roughly 22%. The sequencing input was PBMCs. Receptors were obtained from a woman between 50 and 59 years old in good health and CMV-seropositive.

This chain connects TRBV1 to TRBJ1-2; TRBD1 is taken as the D call from the table, unchecked against the DNA. TRBV1 is noted as a pseudogene. CDR3 length: 14 residues. CDR3 amino acids: CTSSQPGGDYGYTF. For the CDR3, the DNA is TGCACCAGCAGCCAGCCAGGGGGCGACTATGGCTACACCTTC.

The table lists this clone with a few counts. The genes are TRBV7-2 and TRBJ2-5, with a tentative D call TRBD1 (5 bases). In germline, CDR1 is SGHTA, CDR2 FQGNSA. With 1 base removed from V and 1 base from J, the gap between germline ends came to 7 bases. The CDR3 totals 14 residues. The CDR3 spells CASSLGGVQETQYF. The CDR3 coding sequence is TGTGCCAGCAGCTTAGGGGGCGTCCAAGAGACCCAGTACTTC.

The J gene is TRBJ2-6, the V gene TRBV18; the D gene is possibly TRBD1 (6 bases). V was pared by 3 bases and J by 3 bases, with 9 bases between. The CDR3 sequence is 15 residues long. The germline CDR1 and CDR2 sequences are KGHSH and LQKENI. The CDR3: CASSPRQDGANVLTF. CDR3 coding DNA: TGTGCCAGCTCACCTCGACAGGATGGGGCCAACGTCCTGACTTTC.

The chain is built from TRBV28 and TRBJ1-4, with D perhaps matching TRBD1 (5 bases). The germline V gene has CDR1 MDHEN and CDR2 SYDVKM. This CDR3 region has 15 residues. V shed 5 bases and J shed 4 bases, with 14 bases lying between them. DNA of the CDR3: TGTGCCAGCAGTAAATCGGGGGTTGGTAATGAAAAACTGTTTTTT. Encoded protein: CASSKSGVGNEKLFF.

This clone was picked up one time. The genes are TRBV2 and TRBJ2-2; the match to TRBD2 covers 10 bases. Trimming cost V 6 bases and J 2 bases; bases outside gene matches: 9. From germline, CDR1 is SNHLY and CDR2 FYNNEI. The length of the CDR3 is 17 residues. CDR3 nucleotide sequence: TGTGCCAGCAGCGAGAGTCTAGCGGGGGAAAACACCGGGGAGCTGTTTTTT. As protein: CASSESLAGENTGELFF.

The table lists this clone with a count of one. The V call is TRBV27, the J call TRBJ2-1; D is possibly TRBD2 (6 bases). CDR3 length equals 13 residues. Trimming removed 8 bases at V and 4 bases at J, with 12 bases between. Per the germline V gene, CDR1 is MNHEY and CDR2 is SMNVEV (reference sequence). DNA of the CDR3: TGTGCCAGCGCCCTAGCGCAGTACAATGAGCAGTTCTTC. Translating it yields CASALAQYNEQFF.

This chain links TRBV2 with TRBJ2-7; D is undetermined. Deletions cut 5 bases from V and 0 bases from J, with 5 bases between. The CDR3 runs 12 residues. Germline V gives CDR1 SNHLY, CDR2 FYNNEI. The CDR3 region is CASSRSSYEQYF. DNA of the CDR3: TGTGCCAGCAGTAGGAGCTCCTACGAGCAGTACTTC.

V and J are TRBV5-1 and TRBJ1-1; perhaps TRBD1 as D (6 bases). From germline, CDR1 is SGHRS and CDR2 YFSETQ. CDR3 size: 14 residues. The V end was cut by 4 bases, the J end by 3 bases, with 13 bases between. This CDR3 reads CASSLWGPDTEAFF. CDR3 bases: TGCGCCAGCAGCCTCTGGGGGCCGGACACTGAAGCTTTCTTT.

The table lists this clone with a few counts. The V and J genes are TRBV4-3 and TRBJ2-6, with no clear D. CDR3 length: 14 residues. Deletions cut 4 bases from V and 1 base from J, with 5 bases between. CDR1 is LGHNA and CDR2 is YSLEER in the germline V gene. CDR3 sequence: CASSPYSGANVLTF. CDR3 DNA: TGCGCCAGCAGCCCGTATTCTGGGGCCAACGTCCTGACTTTC.

This clone was detected a few times. This chain uses TRBV7-9 with TRBJ1-2; the D gene is possibly TRBD1 (5 bases). The CDR3 is 15 amino acids. Per germline, CDR1 SEHNR and CDR2 FQNEAQ (reference sequence). With 3 bases removed from V and 6 bases from J, the gap between germline ends came to 17 bases. In nucleotides, the CDR3 is TGTGCCAGCAGCTTTTTTGGAGTAGGGGTTGATGGCTACACCTTC. It encodes CASSFFGVGVDGYTF.

The chain carries TRBV28 and TRBJ2-1; the D is unclear. V was trimmed by 2 bases and J by 1 base, leaving 6 bases between them. The CDR3 is made up of 14 amino acids. In germline, CDR1 is MDHEN, CDR2 SYDVKM. CDR3 region: CASSLADSYNEQFF. The CDR3 DNA follows: TGTGCCAGCAGTTTAGCGGATTCCTACAATGAGCAGTTCTTC.

The V call is TRBV15, the J call TRBJ2-7, with TRBD2 as a possible D gene (6 bases). The germline gives CDR1 LNHNV, CDR2 YYDKDF (reference sequence). Trimming pared 6 bases from V and 3 bases from J, leaving 12 bases between. This CDR3 comprises 13 residues. The CDR3 nucleotides are TGTGCCACCAGTGACGGGCGGGACTACGAGCAGTACTTC. Protein: CATSDGRDYEQYF.

The chain links TRBV28 to TRBJ2-1; D gene uncertain. Trimming pared 7 bases from V and 4 bases from J, leaving 14 bases between. Germline V gene data show CDR1 as MDHEN and CDR2 as SYDVKM. The CDR3 spans 14 residues. DNA of the CDR3: TGTGCCAGCATTGATTCCCCCACTTACAATGAGCAGTTCTTC. Translated: CASIDSPTYNEQFF.

V gene TRBV29-1 combines with J gene TRBJ2-3, with 7 bases that match TRBD2. The CDR3 is 15 amino acids. Losses at the gene ends were 6 bases for V and 6 bases for J; bases not matched to a gene: 15. Looked up from germline, CDR1 is SQVTM and CDR2 is ANQGSEA. The CDR3, as DNA: TGCAGCGTCGTGACTAGCCTTTTACAGCGCGATACGCAGTATTTT. It specifies CSVVTSLLQRDTQYF.

This chain uses TRBV9 with TRBJ2-3; D is possibly TRBD2 (6 bases). This CDR3 contains 20 residues. Trimming cost V 1 base and J 2 bases, with 26 bases left between them. The V gene's germline CDR1 is SGDLS and CDR2 YYNGEE. CDR3 bases: TGTGCCAGCAGCGTACGCGCGGGCCCTATCGGGGGAGATACCACAGATACGCAGTATTTT. As protein: CASSVRAGPIGGDTTDTQYF.

CDR3 bases: TGTGCCAGCAGCCGAGAGACAGGGGGGAATTCACCCCTCCACTTT. Amino acid sequence: CASSRETGGNSPLHF. The chain uses TRBV7-9 and TRBJ1-6; 9 nucleotides line up with TRBD1. The length of the CDR3 is 15 residues. Germline V gene data show CDR1 as SEHNR and CDR2 as FQNEAQ (reference sequence). V shed 5 bases and J 7 bases; nucleotides not matched to a gene: 6.

This rearrangement joins TRBV7-2 to TRBJ2-5, with no clear D. V was pared by 1 base and J by 4 bases, with 4 bases between. This CDR3 spans 12 amino acids. CDR1 and CDR2 (germline): SGHTA, FQGNSA. The CDR3 protein is CASSLGRETQYF. CDR3 nucleotides: TGTGCCAGCAGCTTAGGGAGAGAGACCCAGTACTTC.